This paragraph reports one TCR beta chain. Every single patient, without exception, relapsed after autologous stem cell transplantation, and brentuximab vedotin exposure varied. These data belong to a study of PD-1 blockade in classical Hodgkin lymphoma. TCRdb's table, derived via immunoSEQ multiplex PCR, lists solely in-frame clones and lacks some. This sample carries 35,000 to 40,000 clones, almost 90% of them seen once, and the ten largest clones take about 7.4%. This CDR3 contains 10 residues. The V end lost 5 bases, the J end lost 10 bases, and 5 bases lay between the germline ends. CDR1 and CDR2 (germline): SEHNR, FQNEAQ (reference sequence).

This chain connects TRBV7-9 to TRBJ1-4; D is undetermined. Material: peripheral blood mononuclear cells (PBMCs), obtained before the second cycle of nivolumab. The TCR was taken from a human donor with classical Hodgkin lymphoma. The CDR3 loop reads CASSGRKLFF. The DNA of the CDR3 is TGTGCCAGCAGCGGGCGAAAACTGTTTTTT. The complete variable domain, with remaining parts taken from reference TRBV7-9 and TRBJ1-4, reads DTGVSQNPRHKITKRGQNVTFRCDPISEHNRLYWYRQTLGQGPEFLTYFQNEAQLEKSRLLSDRFSAERPKGSFSTLEIQRTEQGDSAMYLCASSGRKLFFGSGTQLSVL.